This record covers a single T cell receptor beta chain. This clonotype appeared a few times. It lacks a known antigen. No clone much larger than this one lies a single base away; base qualities are absent. Reads for this sample came from an Illumina HiSeq 1500. Clones were called with MiXCR by TCRdb after fastp trimmed the public reads at Q25, and only in-frame beta chains were retained. Records with the same CDR3 protein are collapsed into one entry carrying the most frequent genes and DNA. This sample gives some 150,000 distinct CDR3 sequences in total; about a quarter of them show up just once. The biggest ten clones account for about a tenth of the sample. Via the germline V gene, CDR1 is SGHRS and CDR2 YFSETQ. Trimming costs V 7 bases and J 7 bases, and their ends lie 20 bases apart. Measured from the cysteine to the phenylalanine, the CDR3 is 14 residues long. Solely the CDR3 DNA is kept, with 42 bases framed from the first base.

The data belong to a study of T cell repertoires in cytomegalovirus infection (dated by TCRdb to about 2019). Background for the entire study: Because public TCR beta signatures pointed to carriage of CMV infection together with the matching HLA type, the HLA type of each donor mattered for the analysis. The full study reports these points: In both this cohort and an independent approximately 350-donor cohort, the cumulative frequency of public TCR beta family members distinguished carriers of CMV infection plus the relevant HLA type. The ex vivo response was dominated by HLA-C-restricted CMV-specific TCR beta clonotypes, which also provided the single most frequent clonotype in two of eight donors.

Input material: PBMCs. The TCR sequence derives from a human donor in good health (CMV status not recorded). Some clones in this sample may be carry-over from other donors' samples. The chain is assembled from TRBV5-1 and TRBJ2-5, with TRBD1 perhaps the D gene, on 5 matching bases. The CDR3 reads as follows: CASEETDFQGTQYF. The nucleotide sequence reads TGCGCCAGCGAAGAGACAGATTTCCAGGGGACCCAGTACTTC.